The entry below describes one T cell receptor beta chain. Its antigen is currently unknown. These data are taken from a study of shared clonotypes between healthy human individuals. This CDR3 spans 11 amino acids. V gave up 3 bases and J gave up 4 bases, with 4 bases separating them. Germline V CDR1 and CDR2: WSHSY, SAAADI. Findings and caveats of the study: The sharing of around 5% of naive CD4 clonotypes was seen across a few donors. Researchers sampled only blood; tissue repertoires likely differ.

Replicate PCRs for sorted subsets used 200 ng DNA; this equaled 25,000 to 35,000 T cell genomes. Here immunoSEQ multiplex PCR was the method, and the copy in TCRdb shows in-frame clones only, minus some. The sample has approximately 330,000 clones; about 70% are singletons. This receptor was identified in a man aged 25-40 years in good health. Sequencing was done on a sample of memory CD4+ T cells sorted from blood. As for subset: CD45RA-negative fraction. The chain combines TRBV10-2 with TRBJ2-7; D is ambiguous. The CDR3 DNA reads as TGCGCCAGCAGTGATAGGTACGAGCAGTACTTC. Translation: CASSDRYEQYF.